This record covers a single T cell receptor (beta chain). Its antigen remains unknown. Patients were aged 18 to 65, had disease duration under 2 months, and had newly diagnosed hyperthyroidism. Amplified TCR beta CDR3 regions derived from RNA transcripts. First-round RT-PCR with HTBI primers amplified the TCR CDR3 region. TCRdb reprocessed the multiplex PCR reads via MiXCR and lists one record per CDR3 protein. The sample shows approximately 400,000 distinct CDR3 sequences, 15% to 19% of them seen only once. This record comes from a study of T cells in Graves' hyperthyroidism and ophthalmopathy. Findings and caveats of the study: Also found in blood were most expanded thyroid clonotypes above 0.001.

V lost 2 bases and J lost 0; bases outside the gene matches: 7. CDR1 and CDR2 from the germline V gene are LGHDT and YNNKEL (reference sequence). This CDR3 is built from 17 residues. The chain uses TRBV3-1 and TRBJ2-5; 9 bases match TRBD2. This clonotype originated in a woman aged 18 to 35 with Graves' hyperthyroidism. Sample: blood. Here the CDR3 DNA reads TGTGCCAGCAGCCAAAAAGCGGGAGGCACGTACCAAGAGACCCAGTACTTC. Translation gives CASSQKAGGTYQETQYF.